This T cell receptor beta chain derives from a study of blood T cell repertoires in COVID-19. Trimming shortened V by 2 bases and J by 7 bases, and 6 bases separated the two germline ends. The V gene's germline CDR1 is SGHDT and CDR2 YYEEEE. This CDR3 comprises 11 residues. This clone appeared a single time. Here immunoSEQ multiplex PCR was the method, and the copy in TCRdb shows in-frame clones only, minus some. The sample gives approximately 260,000 clones, 85% to 90% of which show up once; around 3.5% is in the top ten. The chain links TRBV5-6 to TRBJ1-1; D call uncertain. The material sequenced was peripheral blood. The clonotype originates from a woman aged 35 to 49 with acute or convalescent COVID-19. The CDR3 coding sequence is TGTGCCAGCAGCTTATTTCGTGAAGCTTTCTTT. Encoded protein: CASSLFREAFF.